The 10 T cell receptor beta chains below all came from one sample that was sequenced in a study of blood T cell repertoires in COVID-19. Assay used: immunoSEQ multiplex PCR; TCRdb lists only in-frame clones, some missing. There are a few hundred thousand clones in the sample; roughly 86% occur only once, and over 8.5% lies in the top ten. What was sequenced was peripheral blood. The origin of the receptors is a woman in her twenties or thirties with COVID-19, enrolled during active disease.

The CDR3 protein is CASYPLPSGGYEQFF. Written as DNA, the CDR3 is TGTGCCAGCTATCCACTCCCTAGCGGGGGGTATGAGCAGTTCTTC. The chain uses TRBV2 and TRBJ2-1; TRBD2 aligns across 11 bases. Per the germline V gene, CDR1 is SNHLY and CDR2 is FYNNEI. Unmatched junction bases numbered 11, after V lost 8 bases and J lost 8 bases. The CDR3 covers 15 residues.

The chain links TRBV5-5 to TRBJ1-1; 8 bases fit TRBD1. Germline lookup yields CDR1 SGHKS and CDR2 YYEKEE (reference sequence). J lost 1 base, V lost 2 bases, and 4 bases had no gene match. The CDR3 extends over 15 amino acids. Here the CDR3 DNA reads TGTGCCAGCAGCTTCAGGGGGCCCAGGAACACTGAAGCTTTCTTT. This codes for CASSFRGPRNTEAFF.

This chain connects TRBV19 to TRBJ1-3; 7 nucleotides line up with TRBD1. The CDR3 length is 13 residues. CDR1 and CDR2 (germline): LNHDA, SQIVND (reference sequence). Trimming cost V 6 bases and J 2 bases; bases outside gene matches: 1. This CDR3 is CASSGTAGNTIYF. CDR3 coding DNA: TGTGCCAGTAGCGGGACAGCTGGAAACACCATATATTTT.

The rearrangement links TRBV27 to TRBJ1-1; D ambiguous. V lost 0 bases and J lost 1, with 6 bases in between. The CDR3 is made up of 14 amino acids. Germline V gene sequence: CDR1 MNHEY, CDR2 SMNVEV (reference sequence). As DNA, the CDR3 is TGTGCCAGCAGTTTATCGAGTGGGAACACTGAAGCTTTCTTT. This sequence encodes CASSLSSGNTEAFF.

The chain joins TRBV27 to TRBJ2-3, with D possibly being TRBD2 (6 bases). Trimming cost V 3 bases and J 1 base, with 11 bases left between them. The CDR3 is 15 residues long. Germline V gives CDR1 MNHEY, CDR2 SMNVEV (reference sequence). DNA of the CDR3: TGTGCCAGCAGTTTTATTGGGACTGGCACAGATACGCAGTATTTT. Translated: CASSFIGTGTDTQYF.

The rearrangement joins TRBV6-5 to TRBJ1-5, with D possibly TRBD1 on 6 matching bases. The germline V gene encodes CDR1 MNHEY and CDR2 SVGAGI. The CDR3 is 13 amino acids. Trimming removed 8 bases from V and 3 bases from J, with 11 bases in between. The CDR3 region has the DNA TGTGCCAGCGTGGACAGTTTCAATCAGCCCCAGCATTTT. Amino acids: CASVDSFNQPQHF.

V and J are TRBV3-1 (or the pseudogene TRBV3-2) and TRBJ1-1; 10 nucleotides line up with TRBD1. The junction had 12 bases not matched to a gene; V was cut back by 7 bases and J by 7 bases. CDR3 length: 15 residues. From germline, CDR1 is LGHDT and CDR2 YNNKEL (reference sequence). Here the CDR3 reads CASTRLDRGRGEAFF. The DNA of the CDR3 is TGTGCCAGCACCCGGCTCGACAGGGGGCGGGGTGAAGCTTTCTTT.

The V gene is TRBV24-1, the J gene TRBJ2-7, with 9 bases identical to TRBD1. Trimming cost V 1 base and J 4 bases; bases outside gene matches: 4. The CDR3 is made up of 15 amino acids. In germline, CDR1 is KGHDR, CDR2 SFDVKD. CDR3 bases: TGTGCCACCAGTGATTTTAACAGGGGGCGGTACGAGCAGTACTTC. Its protein is CATSDFNRGRYEQYF.

V and J are TRBV28 and TRBJ1-2, with D tentatively TRBD1 (6 bases). The CDR3 runs to 15 residues. Trimming pared 4 bases from V and 8 bases from J, leaving 20 bases between. The germline V gene has CDR1 MDHEN and CDR2 SYDVKM. Written as DNA, the CDR3 is TGTGCCAGCAGTTCCCCTTCACAGGGCTTCTTAGGCTACACCTTC. It specifies CASSSPSQGFLGYTF.

The chain carries TRBV19 and TRBJ1-5; D might be TRBD1 (6 bases). V shed 6 bases and J shed 3 bases, with 9 bases lying between them. Germline CDR1 and CDR2: LNHDA and SQIVND (reference sequence). The length of the CDR3 is 13 residues. CDR3 bases: TGTGCCAGTAGCGGACAGATCAATCAGCCCCAGCATTTT. This codes for CASSGQINQPQHF.